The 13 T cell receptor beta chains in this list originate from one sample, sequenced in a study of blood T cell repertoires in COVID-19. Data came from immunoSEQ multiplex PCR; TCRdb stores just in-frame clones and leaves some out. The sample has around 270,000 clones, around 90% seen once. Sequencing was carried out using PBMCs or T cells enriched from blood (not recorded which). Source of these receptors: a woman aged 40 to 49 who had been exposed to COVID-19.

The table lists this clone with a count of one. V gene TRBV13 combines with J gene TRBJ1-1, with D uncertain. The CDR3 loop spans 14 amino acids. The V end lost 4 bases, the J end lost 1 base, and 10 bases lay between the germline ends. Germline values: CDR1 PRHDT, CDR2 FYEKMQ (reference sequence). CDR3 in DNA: TGTGCCAGCAGCTCTCCCCGGGAGAACACTGAAGCTTTCTTT. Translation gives CASSSPRENTEAFF. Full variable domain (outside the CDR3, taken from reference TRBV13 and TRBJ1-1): AAGVIQSPRHLIKEKRETATLKCYPIPRHDTVYWYQQGPGQDPQFLISFYEKMQSDKGSIPDRFSAQQFSDYHSELNMSSLELGDSALYFCASSSPRENTEAFFGQGTRLTVV.

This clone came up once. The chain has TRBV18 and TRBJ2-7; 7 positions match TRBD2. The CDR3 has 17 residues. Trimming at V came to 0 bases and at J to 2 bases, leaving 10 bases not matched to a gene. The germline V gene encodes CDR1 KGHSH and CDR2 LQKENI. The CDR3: CASSPPRGASGTYEQYV. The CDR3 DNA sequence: TGTGCCAGCTCACCACCCCGGGGAGCTAGCGGTACCTACGAGCAGTACGTC.

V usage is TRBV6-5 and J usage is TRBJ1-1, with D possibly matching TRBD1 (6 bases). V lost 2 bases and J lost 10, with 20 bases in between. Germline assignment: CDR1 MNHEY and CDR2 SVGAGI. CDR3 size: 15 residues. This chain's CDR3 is CASSYRGSGTWRAFF. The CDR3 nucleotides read TGTGCCAGCAGTTACCGCGGCAGCGGGACATGGCGAGCTTTCTTT.

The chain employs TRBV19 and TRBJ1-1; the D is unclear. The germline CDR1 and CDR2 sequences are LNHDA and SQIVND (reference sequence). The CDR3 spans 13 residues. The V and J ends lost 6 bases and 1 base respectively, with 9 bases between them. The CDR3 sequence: CASSPRQNTEAFF. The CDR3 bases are TGTGCCAGTAGCCCCCGACAGAACACTGAAGCTTTCTTT.

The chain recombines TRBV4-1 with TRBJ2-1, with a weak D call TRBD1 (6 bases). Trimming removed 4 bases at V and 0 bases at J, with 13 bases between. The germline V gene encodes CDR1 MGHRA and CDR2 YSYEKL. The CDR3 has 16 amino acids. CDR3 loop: CASSRTGMSSYNEQFF. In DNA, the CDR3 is TGCGCCAGCAGCCGAACAGGGATGAGCTCCTACAATGAGCAGTTCTTC.

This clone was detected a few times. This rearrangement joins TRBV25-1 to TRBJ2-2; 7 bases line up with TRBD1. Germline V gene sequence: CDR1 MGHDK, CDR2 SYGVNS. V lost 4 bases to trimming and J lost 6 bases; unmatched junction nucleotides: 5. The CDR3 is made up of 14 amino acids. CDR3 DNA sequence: TGTGCCAGCAGTGCGTCACAGGGGCCCGGGGAGCTGTTTTTT. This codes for CASSASQGPGELFF.

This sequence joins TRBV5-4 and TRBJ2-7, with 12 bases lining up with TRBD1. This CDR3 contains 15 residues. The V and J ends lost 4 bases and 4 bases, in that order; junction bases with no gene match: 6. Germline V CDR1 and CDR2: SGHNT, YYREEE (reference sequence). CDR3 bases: TGTGCCAGCAGCCACGGGACAGGGGGCGCGTACGAGCAGTACTTC. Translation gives CASSHGTGGAYEQYF. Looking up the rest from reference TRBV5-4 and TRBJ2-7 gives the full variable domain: ETGVTQSPTHLIKTRGQQVTLRCSSQSGHNTVSWYQQALGQGPQFIFQYYREEENGRGNFPPRFSGLQFPNYSSELNVNALELDDSALYLCASSHGTGGAYEQYFGPGTRLTVT.

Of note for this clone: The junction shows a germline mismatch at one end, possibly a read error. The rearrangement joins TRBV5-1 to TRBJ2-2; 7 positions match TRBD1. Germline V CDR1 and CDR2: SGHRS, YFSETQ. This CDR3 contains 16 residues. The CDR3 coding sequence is TGTGCCAGCAGCTCCCAAGGACAGGTTTCGACCGGGGAGCTGTTTTTT. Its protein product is CASSSQGQVSTGELFF.

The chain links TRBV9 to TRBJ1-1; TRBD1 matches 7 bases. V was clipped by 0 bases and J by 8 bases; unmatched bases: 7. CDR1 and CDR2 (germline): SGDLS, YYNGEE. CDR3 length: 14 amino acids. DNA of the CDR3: TGTGCCAGCAGCGTAGGTGGGCGGGACAGCGAAGCTTTCTTT. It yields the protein CASSVGGRDSEAFF.

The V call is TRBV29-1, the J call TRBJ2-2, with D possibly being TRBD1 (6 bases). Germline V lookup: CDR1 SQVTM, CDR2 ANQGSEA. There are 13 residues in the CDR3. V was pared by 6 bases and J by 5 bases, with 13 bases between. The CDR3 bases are TGCAGCGTAGAACAGGGTTTTACCGGGGAGCTGTTTTTT. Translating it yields CSVEQGFTGELFF.

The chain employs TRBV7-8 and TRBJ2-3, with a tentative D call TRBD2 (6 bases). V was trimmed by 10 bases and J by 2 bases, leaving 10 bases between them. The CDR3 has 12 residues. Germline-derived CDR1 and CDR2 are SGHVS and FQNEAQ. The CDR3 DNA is TGTGCCACCTTAGCGGTCACAGATACGCAGTATTTT. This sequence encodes CATLAVTDTQYF.

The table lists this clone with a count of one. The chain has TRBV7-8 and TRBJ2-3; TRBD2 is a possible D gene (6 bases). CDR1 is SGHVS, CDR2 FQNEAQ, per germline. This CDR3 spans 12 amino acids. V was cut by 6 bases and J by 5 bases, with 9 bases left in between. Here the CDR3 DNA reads TGTGCCAGCAGGAGGAGGGAAGATACGCAGTATTTT. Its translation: CASRRREDTQYF. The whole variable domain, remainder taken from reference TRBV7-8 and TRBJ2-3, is GAGVSQSPRYKVAKRGQDVALRCDPISGHVSLFWYQQALGQGPEFLTYFQNEAQLDKSGLPSDRFFAERPEGSVSTLKIQRTQQEDSAVYLCASRRREDTQYFGPGTRLTVL.

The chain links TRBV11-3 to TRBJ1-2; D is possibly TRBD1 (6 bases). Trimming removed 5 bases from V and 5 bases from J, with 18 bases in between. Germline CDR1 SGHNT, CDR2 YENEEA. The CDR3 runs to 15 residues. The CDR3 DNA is TGTGCCAGCAGCCCTACAGGGAAACGAGGATATGGCTACACCTTC. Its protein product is CASSPTGKRGYGYTF.